Listed below are T cell receptor beta chains from one sample, sequenced in a study of T cells in Graves' hyperthyroidism and ophthalmopathy. Each CDR3 protein is one row after TCRdb ran MiXCR on the multiplex PCR reads. The sample holds around 530,000 distinct CDR3 sequences, more than 15% seen once. Sequenced material: blood. These receptors were obtained from a woman between 18 and 30 years old with Graves' ophthalmopathy. Both conserved end residues are part of each CDR3. The order of the fields is clone size, J gene, V gene, D gene, CDR3 DNA, CDR3 protein. The D gene is left open where the match is weak. Part of the rows lack a size; the others show once, few, many or a class for expanded clones.

many | TRBJ2-5 | TRBV20-1 | NA | TGCAGTGCTAGAGACTCGGACAGTTTGAAAGAGACCCAGTACTTC | CSARDSDSLKETQYF
few | TRBJ1-5 | TRBV19 | NA | TGTGCCAGTAGTCCAATTGGGCAGGGTGGAAGCAATCAGCCCCAGCATTTT | CASSPIGQGGSNQPQHF
NA | TRBJ1-6 | TRBV5-5 | NA | TGTGCCAGCAGCTCAAAGCAACAGACTAATTCACCCCTCCACTTT | CASSSKQQTNSPLHF
many | TRBJ2-7 | TRBV3-1 | TRBD1 | TGTGCCAGAGAGGACAGGCAAATCTCCTACGAGCAGTACTTC | CAREDRQISYEQYF
few | TRBJ2-2 | TRBV7-9 | NA | TGTGCCAGCAGCCCGGGACATTTGAACACCGGGGAGCTGTTTTTT | CASSPGHLNTGELFF
many | TRBJ2-7 | TRBV10-3 | NA | TGTGCCATCAGTGAATCCGACAGGTCCCCGTACGAGCAGTACTTC | CAISESDRSPYEQYF
NA | TRBJ1-1 | TRBV7-9 | NA | TGTGCCAGCAGGAAGACCCAGAACACTGAAGCTTTCTTT | CASRKTQNTEAFF
NA | TRBJ2-1 | TRBV28 | TRBD2 | TGTGCCAGCAGTCCCCCTAACCCGGGACTAGCGGGAGTCAATGAGCAGTTCTTC | CASSPPNPGLAGVNEQFF
many | TRBJ2-7 | TRBV11-2 | NA | TGTGCCAGCAGCTTAGAATTGTTAGCGGCGGGGAGCTACGAGCAGTACTTC | CASSLELLAAGSYEQYF
NA | TRBJ2-1 | TRBV19 | NA | TGTGCCAGTAGTTTCACCGCCGGGACCGTCTCCTACAATGAGCAGTTCTTC | CASSFTAGTVSYNEQFF
few | TRBJ2-3 | TRBV7-3 | TRBD2 | TGTGCCAGCAGCCCCCTCGGGGGTGGACTAGCGGGAGCCGCAGATACGCAGTATTTT | CASSPLGGGLAGAADTQYF
many | TRBJ2-7 | TRBV28 | NA | TGTGCCAGCGGGAACCTGGACAACTACGAGCAGTACTTC | CASGNLDNYEQYF
many | TRBJ1-5 | TRBV3-1 | TRBD1 | TGTGCCAGCAGCCAAGATCCGTTGACAGGGGGCCTTCAGCCCCAGCATTTT | CASSQDPLTGGLQPQHF
many | TRBJ2-5 | TRBV29-1 | TRBD2 | TGCAGCTCCTTTACTAGCGGGAGAGGGGAGACCCAGTACTTC | CSSFTSGRGETQYF
many | TRBJ2-7 | TRBV28 | TRBD2 | TGTGCCAGCACCCCGGGGGGTACCTACGAGCAGTACTTC | CASTPGGTYEQYF
many | TRBJ1-1 | TRBV4-2 | NA | TGTGCCAGCAGCCAAGATGAGGCAGGCGCTGAAGCTTTCTTT | CASSQDEAGAEAFF
NA | TRBJ2-7 | TRBV20-1 | TRBD2 | TGCAGTGCTAGGCCCTACTGGGAAGCGGGAGTAACCTACGAGCAGTACTTC | CSARPYWEAGVTYEQYF
many | TRBJ1-3 | TRBV30 | NA | TGTGCCTGGAAACTTTCCGGAAACACCATATATTTT | CAWKLSGNTIYF
many | TRBJ2-4 | TRBV2 | TRBD2 | TGTGCCAGCAGTGTTTCCGGGGGGTATCAAAACATTCAGTACTTC | CASSVSGGYQNIQYF
few | TRBJ2-5 | TRBV7-9 | TRBD1 | TGTGCCAGCAGCGTCCCCCCCCCTCCGGGACAGGGAGAGACCCAGTACTTC | CASSVPPPPGQGETQYF
NA | TRBJ2-5 | TRBV11-2 | TRBD1 | TGTGCCAGCAGCGGCAGGGGGCTGGAGACCCAGTACTTC | CASSGRGLETQYF
many | TRBJ2-3 | TRBV28 | TRBD2 | TGTGCCAGTTGGCCGGGGGGACGCACAGATACGCAGTATTTT | CASWPGGRTDTQYF
NA | TRBJ2-1 | TRBV6-1 | NA | TGTGCCAGCAGTACCCGCGGCGGGTTCGATGAGCAGTTCTTC | CASSTRGGFDEQFF
many | TRBJ1-1 | TRBV7-8 | NA | TGTGCCAGCAGCGGACACCGGTCCCTGAACACTGAAGCTTTCTTT | CASSGHRSLNTEAFF
many | TRBJ1-4 | TRBV30 | NA | TGTGCCTGGAGTATACAGGGCAGTGAAAAACTGTTTTTT | CAWSIQGSEKLFF
NA | TRBJ2-3 | TRBV20-1 | TRBD1 | TGCAGTGCTAGAGTAGGGGGCGCAGATACGCAGTATTTT | CSARVGGADTQYF
many | TRBJ2-3 | TRBV7-2 | NA | TGTGCCAGCAGCCCCCTCGGTGGCGGATACACAGATACGCAGTATTTT | CASSPLGGGYTDTQYF
many | TRBJ2-7 | TRBV7-2 | NA | TGTGCCAGCAGCCCCGAACGCGGGCCAGGCTACGAGCAGTACTTC | CASSPERGPGYEQYF
many | TRBJ1-5 | TRBV27 | NA | TGTGCCAGCAGTTTTGCCAGTCTCCCCGATCAGCCCCAGCATTTT | CASSFASLPDQPQHF
NA | TRBJ1-6 | TRBV28 | NA | TGTGCCAGCAGTTTATCAAGAGGAATCGATTCACCCCTCCACTTT | CASSLSRGIDSPLHF
few | TRBJ2-3 | TRBV27 | NA | TGTGCCAGCAGTTTATTGTGGACAACTATTAGCACAGATACGCAGTATTTT | CASSLLWTTISTDTQYF
few | TRBJ1-2 | TRBV4-3 | NA | TGCGCCAGCAGCCAAGATCTGGCCAGCTACTATGGCTACACCTTC | CASSQDLASYYGYTF
NA | TRBJ2-2 | TRBV6-1 | NA | TGTGCCAGCAGTGCTGAGGGGGGCACCGGGGAGCTGTTTTTT | CASSAEGGTGELFF
few | TRBJ2-1 | TRBV4-3 | TRBD2 | TGCGCCAGCAGCCAAGTGGCGAGGCGGGAGGGCCGGAATGAGCAGTTCTTC | CASSQVARREGRNEQFF
many | TRBJ2-7 | TRBV5-1 | NA | TGCGCCAGCAGCTTACAGGGACTCCCCTACGAGCAGTACTTC | CASSLQGLPYEQYF
many | TRBJ2-3 | TRBV28 | NA | TGTGCCAGCAGTTTGAGGGGGAGCGCAGATACGCAGTATTTT | CASSLRGSADTQYF
few | TRBJ2-1 | TRBV11-2 | NA | TGTGCCAGCAGCTTAGGCGGAGGGCCTCGCTACAATGAGCAGTTCTTC | CASSLGGGPRYNEQFF
many | TRBJ1-5 | TRBV11-2 | NA | TGTGCCAGCAGCTTGGGGTTCGCTCAGCCCCAGCATTTT | CASSLGFAQPQHF
NA | TRBJ2-1 | TRBV7-3 | TRBD2 | TGTGCCAGCAGCCCCCTCGGGGGTGGACTAGCGGGAGATTCGAATGAGCAGTTCTTC | CASSPLGGGLAGDSNEQFF
many | TRBJ1-2 | TRBV10-3 | NA | TGTGCCATCAGTGATCCGGGGGCTTATAACTATGGCTACACCTTC | CAISDPGAYNYGYTF
NA | TRBJ2-3 | TRBV9 | NA | TGTGCCAGCAGCGTGGGGAACGCCGGTAACACAGATACGCAGTATTTT | CASSVGNAGNTDTQYF
many | TRBJ1-5 | TRBV2 | NA | TGTGCCAGCAGTGGAGGAGTGAGGGGGGCTTTCAATCAGCCCCAGCATTTT | CASSGGVRGAFNQPQHF